One sample yielded the 20 T cell receptor beta chains listed below, sequenced in a study of CD8+ T cells in alopecia areata. Sequencing relied on a cDNA template that was reverse transcribed from extracted RNA. Data came from immunoSEQ multiplex PCR; TCRdb stores just in-frame clones and leaves some out. This sample has about 200,000 clones; about 62% occur once, and the top ten carry more than 5.5%. The treatment: oral pan-JAK inhibitor, 5-10 mg twice daily. Here the sequenced sample was CD4+ T cells sorted from blood, taken at week 24, from a patient treated with tofacitinib. These receptors originate from a human donor with alopecia areata.

This clone was counted only a few times. V usage is TRBV5-6 and J usage is TRBJ2-3, with 8 bases lining up with TRBD2. The V segment lost 3 bases and the J segment 4 bases; nucleotides outside the gene matches: 13. Germline loops: CDR1 SGHDT, CDR2 YYEEEE. This CDR3 region has 17 residues. The CDR3 loop is CASSSRRGLGIPDTQYF. The CDR3 nucleotides read TGTGCCAGCAGCTCCCGCCGGGGACTAGGGATCCCAGATACGCAGTATTTT.

This chain joins TRBV7-4 and TRBJ2-7; TRBD2 might be the D (5 bases). CDR1 is SGHVT and CDR2 is SQSDAQ in the germline V gene. Trimming shortened V by 8 bases and J by 4 bases, and 6 bases separated the two germline ends. CDR3 length equals 10 residues. Written as DNA, the CDR3 is TGTGCCAGCGGACTTTACGAGCAGTACTTC. Translating it yields CASGLYEQYF.

V and J are TRBV15 and TRBJ2-7; the match to TRBD1 covers 7 bases. The V gene end was trimmed by 5 bases and the J gene end by 2 bases; junction bases not matched to a gene: 6. Germline V gene data show CDR1 as LNHNV and CDR2 as YYDKDF (reference sequence). The CDR3 extends over 14 amino acids. The CDR3 here is CATSPQTGAYEQYF. CDR3 sequence (DNA): TGTGCCACCAGCCCACAAACAGGGGCCTACGAGCAGTACTTC.

The chain joins TRBV30 to TRBJ2-7; the match to TRBD2 covers 8 bases. V trimming: 4 bases; J trimming: 0 bases; junction bases outside the gene matches: 8. Germline CDR1 reads GTSNPN; CDR2 reads SVGIG (reference sequence). The CDR3 consists of 15 residues. CDR3 sequence reads: CAWTGGLLSSYEQYF. The DNA for the CDR3 is TGTGCCTGGACGGGAGGGCTTTTGAGCTCCTACGAGCAGTACTTC.

The chain carries TRBV18 and TRBJ1-1; D not resolved. CDR1 KGHSH and CDR2 LQKENI come from the germline V gene. The CDR3 is made up of 15 amino acids. The V and J ends lost 6 bases and 6 bases respectively, with 20 bases between them. This chain's CDR3 is CASSLSAGQRAEAFF. The DNA for the CDR3 is TGTGCCAGCTCCCTATCGGCGGGTCAGCGGGCTGAAGCTTTCTTT.

The genes are TRBV28 and TRBJ2-6, with D perhaps TRBD1 (6 bases). The germline gives CDR1 MDHEN, CDR2 SYDVKM. This CDR3 region has 19 residues. V lost 9 bases, J lost 1 base, and 25 bases lay in between. The CDR3 region has the DNA TGTGCCAGGAGGACAACTGGACAGCCTAAACCTTCTGGGGCCAACGTCCTGACTTTC. It is translated as CARRTTGQPKPSGANVLTF.

This sequence joins TRBV7-6 and TRBJ2-2; TRBD2 might be the D (6 bases). The V end lost 6 bases, the J end lost 1 base, and 12 bases lay between the germline ends. In germline, CDR1 is SGHVS, CDR2 FNYEAQ. CDR3 size: 15 residues. The CDR3 spells CASSSVSGNTGELFF. CDR3 coding DNA: TGTGCCAGCAGTTCAGTTAGCGGGAACACCGGGGAGCTGTTTTTT.

The genes are TRBV4-1 and TRBJ1-2, with a weak D call TRBD1 (6 bases). Between the trimmed V and J ends, which lost 5 bases and 8 bases, there was a span of 18 bases. CDR3 length: 14 residues. From germline, CDR1 is MGHRA and CDR2 YSYEKL. The CDR3: CASSEGTGARGYTF. Here the CDR3 DNA reads TGCGCCAGCAGCGAAGGGACGGGGGCCCGGGGCTACACCTTC.

This sequence joins TRBV5-6 and TRBJ2-2; 10 bases fit TRBD1. Per germline, CDR1 SGHDT and CDR2 YYEEEE. After removal of 5 bases from V and 1 base from J, the junction contained 2 bases not matched to a gene. CDR3 length equals 15 residues. The CDR3 spells CASSRTGGNTGELFF. In DNA, the CDR3 is TGTGCCAGCAGTCGGACAGGGGGGAACACCGGGGAGCTGTTTTTT.

In regard to this clone: The same CDR3 arises from other DNA sequences in this sample as well. The CDR3 reads CASSWTSGNTDTQYF. The CDR3 DNA sequence: TGTGCCAGCAGCTGGACTAGCGGGAACACAGATACGCAGTATTTT. The V call is TRBV5-4, the J call TRBJ2-3; the match to TRBD2 covers 12 bases. Germline CDR1 SGHNT, CDR2 YYREEE (reference sequence). V lost 3 bases, J lost 2 bases, and 1 base stayed unmatched. The length of the CDR3 is 15 residues.

V is TRBV19 and J is TRBJ2-3, with 11 bases identical to TRBD2. Germline trimming cut 6 bases from V and 4 bases from J; bases unmatched to any gene: 6. Germline lookup yields CDR1 LNHDA and CDR2 SQIVND (reference sequence). This CDR3 spans 15 amino acids. The CDR3 here is CASSQLAGDSDTQYF. CDR3 nucleotide sequence: TGTGCCAGTAGCCAACTAGCGGGGGACTCAGATACGCAGTATTTT.

The chain has TRBV7-2 and TRBJ1-5, with D perhaps matching TRBD1 (6 bases). The CDR3 is 15 amino acids. Germline lookup yields CDR1 SGHTA and CDR2 FQGNSA. V lost 4 bases, J lost 6 bases, and 16 bases lay in between. CDR3 DNA sequence: TGTGCCAGCAGCTACGACAGGTCGCGAGGTCAGCCCCAGCATTTT. The encoded protein is CASSYDRSRGQPQHF.

In this sample, this clone turned up once. The chain uses TRBV5-1 and TRBJ1-1, with D uncertain. CDR1 is SGHRS, CDR2 YFSETQ, per germline. CDR3 size: 16 residues. Deletions cut 2 bases from V and 0 bases from J, with 14 bases between. In DNA, the CDR3 is TGCGCCAGCAGCTTCTTAGGACCGAGAGTGAACACTGAAGCTTTCTTT. This translates into CASSFLGPRVNTEAFF.

This chain connects TRBV4-3 to TRBJ1-2; 7 nucleotides align to TRBD1. Germline V CDR1 and CDR2: LGHNA, YSLEER. V was clipped by 1 base and J by 6 bases; unmatched bases: 5. CDR3 length: 14 amino acids. The CDR3 reads CASSQVVGGHGYTF. In DNA form, the CDR3 reads TGCGCCAGCAGCCAAGTTGTAGGGGGCCATGGCTACACCTTC.

This chain's CDR3 is CSASPGNEQFF. In nucleotides, the CDR3 is TGCAGTGCTAGTCCCGGGAATGAGCAGTTCTTC. V gene TRBV20-1 combines with J gene TRBJ2-1; the D is unclear. Trimming shortened V by 3 bases and J by 7 bases, and 7 bases separated the two germline ends. The CDR3 covers 11 residues. Germline V gene sequence: CDR1 DFQATT, CDR2 SNEGSKA (reference sequence).

The rearrangement uses TRBV5-1 and TRBJ2-5; D gene unclear. Germline V gene sequence: CDR1 SGHRS, CDR2 YFSETQ. V gave up 3 bases and J gave up 5 bases, with 11 bases separating them. This CDR3 has 13 residues. In DNA, the CDR3 is TGCGCCAGCAGCTCCTCGGCGAGGGAGACCCAGTACTTC. It translates to CASSSSARETQYF.

The rearrangement joins TRBV5-1 to TRBJ2-3, with D possibly being TRBD1 (6 bases). V lost 2 bases and J 2 bases, leaving 12 bases between the germline ends. CDR1 SGHRS and CDR2 YFSETQ come from the germline V gene. The CDR3 contains 15 residues. CDR3 loop: CASSFIGQPTDTQYF. The CDR3 nucleotides read TGCGCCAGCAGCTTCATAGGACAGCCCACAGATACGCAGTATTTT.

This clone was found a few times. V is TRBV2 and J is TRBJ2-5, with TRBD1 identical over 9 bases. The end of the DNA fits TRBJ2-7 better, so the J call may be wrong. The length of the CDR3 is 14 residues. Per the germline V gene, CDR1 is SNHLY and CDR2 is FYNNEI. The DNA for the CDR3 is TGTGCCAGCAACCAGGACAGGGGTCCAATCGAGCAGTACTTC. This codes for CASNQDRGPIEQYF.

V usage is TRBV7-2 and J usage is TRBJ1-2; D uncertain. Per the germline V gene, CDR1 is SGHTA and CDR2 is FQGNSA. The CDR3 runs 13 residues. V dropped 5 bases and J dropped 6 bases, with 13 bases sitting between them. Written as DNA, the CDR3 is TGTGCCAGCAGCAGGTCCATCGGGGATGGCTACACCTTC. Amino acids: CASSRSIGDGYTF.

This clone was found a few times. The chain carries TRBV29-1 and TRBJ2-7; D is possibly TRBD1 (6 bases). CDR3 length equals 14 residues. V was trimmed by 2 bases and J by 6 bases, leaving 17 bases between them. Germline assignment: CDR1 SQVTM and CDR2 ANQGSEA. CDR3 DNA sequence: TGCAGCGTTGAAACAGGGTCCCATCCTAGCGAGCAGTACTTC. It encodes CSVETGSHPSEQYF.